This record covers a single T cell receptor beta chain. The V gene's germline CDR1 is SQVTM and CDR2 ANQGSEA. The CDR3 is 15 amino acids. Trimming shortened V by 6 bases and J by 5 bases, and 19 bases separated the two germline ends. This sample was taken from a study of OX40 agonist ivuxolimab in advanced cancers. About the study: Ivuxolimab, an antibody that agonizes OX40 (CD134), was administered to the patients. Partial responses were recorded for three patients, including one with hepatocellular carcinoma and two with cutaneous melanoma. A history of anti-PD-1, anti-PD-L1 or anti-CTLA-4 therapy was acceptable, and over 30% had some.

Clones were sequenced by immunoSEQ multiplex PCR, and TCRdb holds only the in-frame ones, with some missing. In the table there are roughly 90,000 clones, roughly nine tenths of which are singletons. This chain connects TRBV29-1 to TRBJ2-2, with D possibly being TRBD1 (6 bases). The sequence was collected from an adult with an advanced solid tumor such as melanoma, head and neck, liver or kidney cancer. This specimen was CD4+ or CD8+ T cells sorted from blood, taken in a trial of the OX40 agonist ivuxolimab. CDR3 residues: CSVSRRDKRTGELFF. CDR3 nucleotides: TGCAGCGTCTCCCGTCGGGACAAACGGACCGGGGAGCTGTTTTTT.